Following are 17 T cell receptor beta chains from one sample sequenced in a study of shared clonotypes between healthy human individuals. Sequencing was performed with immunoSEQ multiplex PCR; in TCRdb, only in-frame clones are kept and a portion is missing. The data contain a few hundred thousand clones, 70% to 75% of them singletons. The specimen was memory CD4+ T cells sorted from blood. As to subset: CD45RA-negative fraction. Source of these receptors: a man in his thirties or forties in good health.

The V and J genes are TRBV7-6 and TRBJ1-5, with D tentatively TRBD1 (5 bases). Germline assignment: CDR1 SGHVS and CDR2 FNYEAQ. CDR3 length: 17 residues. Trimming took 3 bases from V and 7 from J, leaving 22 bases between them. CDR3 region: CASSFSPGGTLGQPQHF. CDR3 in DNA: TGTGCCAGCAGCTTTTCTCCCGGCGGGACTTTGGGGCAGCCCCAGCATTTT.

The V and J genes are TRBV11-2 and TRBJ2-3, with D possibly called TRBD1 or TRBD2 (5 bases each). From germline, CDR1 is SGHAT and CDR2 FQNNGV. There are 16 residues in the CDR3. The V gene lost 4 bases and the J gene lost 1 base, with 15 bases spanning the gap. CDR3 protein: CASSSNERGRTDTQYF. DNA of the CDR3: TGTGCCAGCAGCTCCAACGAGAGGGGACGCACAGATACGCAGTATTTT.

This rearrangement joins TRBV7-2 to TRBJ2-7, with 8 bases that match TRBD2. V shed 5 bases and J 6 bases; nucleotides not matched to a gene: 9. The CDR3 sequence is 14 residues long. CDR1 SGHTA and CDR2 FQGNSA come from the germline V gene. The CDR3: CASSLAGGTGEQYF. CDR3 sequence (DNA): TGTGCCAGCAGCCTGGCGGGAGGAACGGGCGAGCAGTACTTC. The variable domain in full, with the rest retrieved from reference TRBV7-2 and TRBJ2-7, is GAGVSQSPSNKVTEKGKDVELRCDPISGHTALYWYRQSLGQGLEFLIYFQGNSAPDKSGLPSDRFSAERTGGSVSTLTIQRTQQEDSAVYLCASSLAGGTGEQYFGPGTRLTVT.

V and J are TRBV7-2 and TRBJ2-3; D is ambiguous. The V gene's germline CDR1 is SGHTA and CDR2 FQGNSA. There are 14 residues in the CDR3. Trimming stripped 5 bases from V and 1 base from J, with 10 bases between. For the CDR3, the DNA is TGTGCCAGCAGCCCCCGCGCGCGCACAGATACGCAGTATTTT. Translated, it gives CASSPRARTDTQYF.

This clone is a singleton in its sample. The genes are TRBV5-1 and TRBJ2-5; TRBD1 matches 7 bases. The V gene's germline CDR1 is SGHRS and CDR2 YFSETQ. This CDR3 has 13 amino acids. The trim removed 4 bases at V and 7 bases at J, leaving 7 bases unmatched. CDR3: CASSPEPGGTQYF. CDR3 DNA: TGCGCCAGCAGCCCGGAACCAGGGGGGACCCAGTACTTC.

The chain carries TRBV10-1 and TRBJ2-5; D is uncertain. Germline V gene lookup returns CDR1 WNHNN and CDR2 SYGVQD (reference sequence). The ends were cut back, 8 bases at V and 4 bases at J, with 14 bases in the middle. The CDR3 sequence is 13 residues long. The CDR3, as DNA: TGCGCCAGCGCCTCTCGGATGGGAGAGACCCAGTACTTC. Translation: CASASRMGETQYF.

The chain links TRBV5-4 to TRBJ2-1; D gene unclear. Germline values: CDR1 SGHNT, CDR2 YYREEE (reference sequence). Deletions cut 1 base from V and 7 bases from J, with 12 bases between. The CDR3 is 14 residues long. In DNA, the CDR3 is TGTGCCAGCAGCTTGACCGATGGCCAGAATGAGCAGTTCTTC. Amino acids: CASSLTDGQNEQFF.

The chain employs TRBV5-8 and TRBJ1-5; D remains unclear. V lost 1 base to trimming and J lost 4 bases, with 12 bases between them. This CDR3 comprises 15 residues. Looked up from germline, CDR1 is SGHTS and CDR2 is YDEGEE. CDR3 in amino acids: CASSLLGRINQPQHF. CDR3 nucleotides: TGTGCCAGCAGCTTGCTCGGGAGGATAAATCAGCCCCAGCATTTT.

The V gene is TRBV5-1, the J gene TRBJ2-1; D perhaps matches TRBD1 (5 bases). This CDR3 has 15 amino acids. Trimming removed 0 bases from V and 5 bases from J, with 12 bases in between. The germline CDR1 and CDR2 sequences are SGHRS and YFSETQ. The CDR3 bases are TGCGCCAGCAGCTTGGCAGGGCTATCCGACAATGAGCAGTTCTTC. Amino acids: CASSLAGLSDNEQFF.

The rearrangement uses TRBV5-4 and TRBJ2-5, with D maybe TRBD2 (5 bases). V dropped 3 bases and J dropped 7 bases, with 16 bases sitting between them. The CDR3 is 14 residues long. Per the germline V gene, CDR1 is SGHNT and CDR2 is YYREEE (reference sequence). The CDR3 sequence is CASSWADQGGTQYF. CDR3 DNA: TGTGCCAGCAGCTGGGCGGACCAAGGAGGGACCCAGTACTTC.

The chain couples TRBV28 to TRBJ2-3, with D maybe TRBD2 (6 bases). The CDR3 sequence is 14 residues long. The V gene lost 7 bases and the J gene lost 4 bases, with 15 bases spanning the gap. Germline V gives CDR1 MDHEN, CDR2 SYDVKM. The CDR3 here is CASIQGGGADTQYF. As DNA, the CDR3 is TGTGCCAGCATCCAAGGAGGAGGGGCAGATACGCAGTATTTT.

The chain carries TRBV2 and TRBJ2-1; tentatively, D is TRBD2 (5 bases). Trimming cost V 5 bases and J 2 bases, with 13 bases left between them. This CDR3 has 15 residues. CDR1 is SNHLY and CDR2 is FYNNEI in the germline V gene. The CDR3 reads CASSQTRGAYNEQFF. The CDR3 DNA reads as TGTGCCAGCAGTCAAACCCGGGGTGCCTACAATGAGCAGTTCTTC.

The rearrangement uses TRBV5-4 and TRBJ2-3; 12 bases agree with TRBD2. Unmatched junction bases numbered 16, after V lost 2 bases and J lost 3 bases. This CDR3 has 20 residues. Germline V gene lookup returns CDR1 SGHNT and CDR2 YYREEE (reference sequence). The CDR3: CASSFRYRLAGARRTDTQYF. The DNA of the CDR3 is TGTGCCAGCAGCTTCCGTTATCGACTAGCGGGAGCCCGAAGGACAGATACGCAGTATTTT.

The chain recombines TRBV9 with TRBJ2-5; TRBD2 aligns across 9 bases. Germline CDR1 is SGDLS and CDR2 is YYNGEE. Trimming at V came to 7 bases and at J to 1 base, leaving 8 bases not matched to a gene. The CDR3 has 15 amino acids. For the CDR3, the DNA is TGTGCCAGCTCCCTGGCTAGCGGGATCCAAGAGACCCAGTACTTC. Its protein product is CASSLASGIQETQYF.

This sequence joins TRBV28 and TRBJ2-5; possible D gene TRBD2, 5 bases. The CDR3 spans 12 residues. CDR1 is MDHEN, CDR2 SYDVKM, per germline. Trimming removed 5 bases at V and 4 bases at J, with 8 bases between. CDR3 nucleotide sequence: TGTGCCAGCAGTAGAGGGTTAGAGACCCAGTACTTC. Translation gives CASSRGLETQYF.

This chain links TRBV6-1 with TRBJ2-5; TRBD2 aligns across 11 bases. Germline-derived CDR1 and CDR2 are MNHNS and SASEGT. V lost 1 base to trimming and J lost 0 bases; unmatched junction nucleotides: 4. The CDR3 totals 17 residues. CDR3 DNA: TGTGCCAGCAGTGAAGGAAGGACTAGCGGGTACCAAGAGACCCAGTACTTC. This sequence encodes CASSEGRTSGYQETQYF.

This clone was seen just once. The chain carries TRBV7-3 and TRBJ2-3; 7 positions agree with TRBD1. Germline values: CDR1 SGHTA, CDR2 FQGTGA. The length of the CDR3 is 17 residues. The V gene end was trimmed by 1 base and the J gene end by 4 bases; junction bases not matched to a gene: 11. In nucleotides, the CDR3 is TGTGCCAGCAGCTTAAATTCCGGGACAGCACGACCAGATACGCAGTATTTT. Its translation is CASSLNSGTARPDTQYF.